This TCR beta chain was recovered during a study of T cell responses to AZD1222 COVID-19 vaccine. Broader study findings: Baseline testing showed seropositivity in only six or seven AZD1222 recipients. Along spike, vaccine-associated CD4 TCRs were found throughout, with dominance at 160-218 and 743-854. Unmutated variant regions are reportedly the target of nearly half of TCRs that are spike-specific. Females outnumbered males among donors, who were mostly white British; clonal diversity was possibly underestimated.

Repertoires were generated with immunoSEQ multiplex PCR, while TCRdb's copy carries only in-frame clones and drops some. The sample lists about 130,000 clones, approximately 90% occurring once. On this clone itself: The antigen remains undetermined.

Sequenced here: peripheral blood, sampled on day 0 of AZD1222 vaccination. This receptor was taken from an adult in good health.

The DNA of the CDR3 is TGTGCCAGTACCCGGGACCCGGGACGGGACATTCAGTACTTC. This sequence encodes CASTRDPGRDIQYF. The chain is built from TRBV19 and TRBJ2-4; the D gene could be TRBD1 or TRBD2 (5 bases each). This CDR3 has 14 amino acids. Trimming cost V 7 bases and J 8 bases, with 18 bases left between them. Germline assignment: CDR1 LNHDA and CDR2 SQIVND (reference sequence).